The source of this T cell receptor beta chain is a study of T cells in Graves' hyperthyroidism and ophthalmopathy. Study information: Peripheral blood was collected at initial diagnosis, before any treatment.

V was cut by 6 bases and J by 9 bases, with 12 bases left in between. The length of the CDR3 is 13 residues. CDR1 is MNHNS and CDR2 is SASEGT in the germline V gene. This clonotype came up a few times. What it binds is not known. Study results and caveats: Most thyroid clonotypes with frequency above 0.001 were detected in blood.

Ophthalmopathy patients had Clinical Activity Score at least 3, NOSPECS grade at least 4, duration under 3 months. This sample holds PBMCs from 10 ml fresh peripheral blood. Amplification targeted TCR beta CDR3 regions from RNA transcripts. The HTBI primer set served for first-round RT-PCR of the TCR CDR3. MiXCR, run by TCRdb on the multiplex PCR reads, gives a single entry per CDR3 protein. The repertoire includes under 350,000 distinct CDR3 sequences, 17% of them detected once, and less than 70% sits in the top ten. The clonotype was recovered from an older woman with Graves' ophthalmopathy. Sample: blood. The chain has TRBV6-1 and TRBJ1-6, with unresolved D. The CDR3 reads CASRIRQVSPLHF. CDR3 nucleotides: TGTGCCAGCAGAATCCGGCAGGTTTCACCCCTCCACTTT.